The 5 T cell receptor beta chains presented below share a single source sample, sequenced in a study of cytomegalovirus exposure and HLA in healthy donors. Vbeta (60) and Jbeta (13) primers were used in the PCR. Repertoires were generated with immunoSEQ multiplex PCR, while TCRdb's copy carries only in-frame clones and drops some. The repertoire has under 200,000 clones, approximately 80% of them found once; the top ten carry about 2.4%. The sequenced sample was PBMCs. These receptors came from a woman aged 40 to 50 in good health and CMV-seropositive.

V gene TRBV6-5 combines with J gene TRBJ1-2; TRBD1 agrees at 8 bases. CDR3 length equals 14 residues. The V segment lost 5 bases and the J segment 4 bases; nucleotides outside the gene matches: 6. Germline lookup yields CDR1 MNHEY and CDR2 SVGAGI. The CDR3 reads CASSLMTGVYGYTF. DNA of the CDR3: TGTGCCAGCAGTCTTATGACAGGGGTCTATGGCTACACCTTC.

This chain links TRBV7-9 with TRBJ1-1; no reliable D call. Trimming shortened V by 10 bases and J by 5 bases, and 20 bases separated the two germline ends. CDR1 and CDR2 from the germline V gene are SEHNR and FQNEAQ (reference sequence). This CDR3 has 14 residues. The CDR3 is CATHAPAGRTEAFF. The CDR3, as DNA: TGTGCCACCCATGCCCCGGCAGGCCGTACTGAAGCTTTCTTT.

This clone has just a few counts. J is TRBJ1-1 and V is TRBV5-6; TRBD1 matches at 7 bases. This CDR3 has 16 residues. J lost 8 bases, V lost 0 bases, and 13 bases had no gene match. Germline V gene data show CDR1 as SGHDT and CDR2 as YYEEEE. CDR3 nucleotide sequence: TGTGCCAGCAGCTTGGGGGACAGAGTGGTTGGAGCGGAAGCTTTCTTT. Protein: CASSLGDRVVGAEAFF.

The CDR3 sequence is CASSRQVQETQYF. In DNA, the CDR3 is TGTGCCAGCAGCCGACAGGTTCAAGAGACCCAGTACTTC. The chain links TRBV14 to TRBJ2-5; TRBD1 is a possible D gene (6 bases). Trimming removed 4 bases at V and 2 bases at J, with 8 bases between. The germline V gene has CDR1 SGHDN and CDR2 FVKESK. The CDR3 sequence is 13 residues long. Drawing the rest from reference TRBV14 and TRBJ2-5, the complete variable domain is EAGVTQFPSHSVIEKGQTVTLRCDPISGHDNLYWYRRVMGKEIKFLLHFVKESKQDESGMPNNRFLAERTGGTYSTLKVQPAELEDSGVYFCASSRQVQETQYFGPGTRLLVL.

DNA for the CDR3: TGCGCCAGCAGTGAAGGGCAGGGCCTGCACTACGAGCAGTACTTC. Encoded protein: CASSEGQGLHYEQYF. This chain links TRBV10-1 with TRBJ2-7; weak D call: TRBD1 (5 bases). The CDR3 is 15 residues long. Germline V gene lookup returns CDR1 WNHNN and CDR2 SYGVQD (reference sequence). The V end lost 3 bases, the J end lost 3 bases, and 15 bases lay between the germline ends.